A single T cell receptor beta chain is shown here with its context. The sample belongs to a study of blood T cell repertoires in COVID-19. Study information: Acute and convalescent COVID-19 specimens originated in the United States, Italy and Spain.

Source study methods: Amplification of reference gene primers was used by the study to estimate nucleated cell counts. Produced via immunoSEQ multiplex PCR; TCRdb's table is partial and in-frame only. That table furnishes V, J and clone size, whereas the DNA furnished D and trimming. Among 200,000 to 300,000 clones listed, less than 90% were seen once. The source material was peripheral blood. The clonotype was recovered from a young man with active or convalescent COVID-19.

CDR3 DNA sequence: TGTGCCAGCAGTCCAGACAGCCCCAATGAAAAACTGTTTTTT. Amino acids: CASSPDSPNEKLFF. The V call is TRBV5-8, the J call TRBJ1-4, with D perhaps matching TRBD1 (5 bases). The CDR3 sequence is 14 residues long. Germline CDR1 reads SGHTS; CDR2 reads YDEGEE. Trimming pared 5 bases from V and 5 bases from J, leaving 13 bases between.